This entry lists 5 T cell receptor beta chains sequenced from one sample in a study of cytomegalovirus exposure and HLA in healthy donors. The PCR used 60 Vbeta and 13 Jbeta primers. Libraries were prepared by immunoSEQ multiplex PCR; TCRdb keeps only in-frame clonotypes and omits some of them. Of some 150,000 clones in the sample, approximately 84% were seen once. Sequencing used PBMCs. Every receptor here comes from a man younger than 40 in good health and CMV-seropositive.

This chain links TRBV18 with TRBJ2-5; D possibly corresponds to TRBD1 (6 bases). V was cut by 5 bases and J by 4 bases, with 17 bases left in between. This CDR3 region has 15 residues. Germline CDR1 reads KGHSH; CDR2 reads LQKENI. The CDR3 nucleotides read TGTGCCAGCTCAGAGGGGGACCTGGGGCCAGAGACCCAGTACTTC. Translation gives CASSEGDLGPETQYF.

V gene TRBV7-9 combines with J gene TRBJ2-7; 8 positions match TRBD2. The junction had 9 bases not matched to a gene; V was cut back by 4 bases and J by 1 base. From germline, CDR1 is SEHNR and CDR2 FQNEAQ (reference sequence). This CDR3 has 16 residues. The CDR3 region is CASSSSNSGASYEQYF. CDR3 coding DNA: TGTGCCAGCAGCTCCAGTAATAGCGGGGCATCCTACGAGCAGTACTTC. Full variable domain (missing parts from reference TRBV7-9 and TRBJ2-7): DTGVSQNPRHKITKRGQNVTFRCDPISEHNRLYWYRQTLGQGPEFLTYFQNEAQLEKSRLLSDRFSAERPKGSFSTLEIQRTEQGDSAMYLCASSSSNSGASYEQYFGPGTRLTVT.

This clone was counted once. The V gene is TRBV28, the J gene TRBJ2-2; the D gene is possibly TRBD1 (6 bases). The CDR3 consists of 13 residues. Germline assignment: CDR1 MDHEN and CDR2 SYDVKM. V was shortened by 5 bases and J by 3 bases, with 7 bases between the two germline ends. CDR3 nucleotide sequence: TGTGCCAGCAGTCGGACAGACACCGGGGAGCTGTTTTTT. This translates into CASSRTDTGELFF.

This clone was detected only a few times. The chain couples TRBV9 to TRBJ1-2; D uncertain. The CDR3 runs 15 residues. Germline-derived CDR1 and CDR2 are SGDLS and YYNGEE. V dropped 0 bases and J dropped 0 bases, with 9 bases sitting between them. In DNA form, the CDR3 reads TGTGCCAGCAGCGTAGATTTAAATGCTAACTATGGCTACACCTTC. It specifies CASSVDLNANYGYTF.

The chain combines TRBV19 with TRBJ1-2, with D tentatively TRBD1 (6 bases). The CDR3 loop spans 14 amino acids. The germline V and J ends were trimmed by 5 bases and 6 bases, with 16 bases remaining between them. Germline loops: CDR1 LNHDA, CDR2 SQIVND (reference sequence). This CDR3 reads CASSRRQESNGYTF. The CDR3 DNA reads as TGTGCCAGTAGTCGCCGACAGGAGAGTAATGGCTACACCTTC.